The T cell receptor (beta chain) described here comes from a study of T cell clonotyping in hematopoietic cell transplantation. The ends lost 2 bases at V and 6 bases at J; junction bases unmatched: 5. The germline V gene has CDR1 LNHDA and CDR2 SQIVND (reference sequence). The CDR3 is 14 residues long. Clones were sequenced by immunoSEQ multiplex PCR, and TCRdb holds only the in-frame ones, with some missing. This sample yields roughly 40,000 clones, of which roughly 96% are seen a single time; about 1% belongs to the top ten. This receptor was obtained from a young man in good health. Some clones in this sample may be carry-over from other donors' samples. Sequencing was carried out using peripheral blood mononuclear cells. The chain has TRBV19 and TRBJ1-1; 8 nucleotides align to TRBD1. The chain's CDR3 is CASSITGGRAEAFF. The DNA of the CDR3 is TGTGCCAGTAGTATAACAGGGGGACGCGCTGAAGCTTTCTTT.